A single sample gave rise to the 30 T cell receptor beta chains below, sequenced in a study of Ad26.COV2.S vaccination and SARS-CoV-2 variants. Noted treatment: around 19 received Ad26.COV2.S at low or high dose, single or two shots; five or six received placebo; per-sample allocation not given. Samples came from day 63 after the first vaccine or placebo injection. Method: immunoSEQ multiplex PCR; TCRdb's copy keeps in-frame clones and lacks some. The sample includes 300,000 to 400,000 clones, under 90% seen only once; the top ten take 5.5%. This sample comprised peripheral blood, obtained in a trial of Ad26.COV2.S vaccine versus placebo. The receptors originated from a person between 18 and 59 years old who received the Ad26.COV2.S COVID-19 vaccine or a placebo.

This rearrangement joins TRBV5-6 to TRBJ1-1; TRBD1 agrees at 10 bases. The J segment lost 4 bases and the V segment lost 0 bases, leaving 9 bases of the junction unmatched. The CDR3 covers 17 residues. Germline lookup yields CDR1 SGHDT and CDR2 YYEEEE. The CDR3 DNA is TGTGCCAGCAGCTTGGTACACGGGACAGGGGTGTCCACTGAAGCTTTCTTT. It is translated as CASSLVHGTGVSTEAFF.

The chain combines TRBV5-6 with TRBJ1-1, with 9 bases identical to TRBD1. Losses at the gene ends were 4 bases for V and 0 bases for J; bases not matched to a gene: 7. The CDR3 sequence is 16 residues long. Germline CDR1 is SGHDT and CDR2 is YYEEEE. In DNA, the CDR3 is TGTGCCAGCAGCCTCACAGGGGGCGCATTGAACACTGAAGCTTTCTTT. It encodes CASSLTGGALNTEAFF.

The chain has TRBV5-8 and TRBJ1-4; D is uncertain. V was shortened by 4 bases and J by 6 bases, with 16 bases between the two germline ends. The CDR3 is 15 residues long. Germline V gene lookup returns CDR1 SGHTS and CDR2 YDEGEE. This chain's CDR3 is CASSLPNSPDEKLFF. The DNA of the CDR3 is TGTGCCAGCAGCCTACCCAACTCCCCCGATGAAAAACTGTTTTTT.

In this sample, this clone turned up a few times. The V call is TRBV5-6, the J call TRBJ1-3; TRBD1 agrees at 7 bases. Germline-derived CDR1 and CDR2 are SGHDT and YYEEEE. The length of the CDR3 is 16 residues. V lost 1 base and J lost 1; bases outside the gene matches: 5. The CDR3 sequence: CASSLRQGGSGNTIYF. The CDR3 DNA follows: TGTGCCAGCAGCTTGCGACAGGGAGGTTCTGGAAACACCATATATTTT. Full variable domain (missing parts from reference TRBV5-6 and TRBJ1-3): DAGVTQSPTHLIKTRGQQVTLRCSPKSGHDTVSWYQQALGQGPQFIFQYYEEEERQRGNFPDRFSGHQFPNYSSELNVNALLLGDSALYLCASSLRQGGSGNTIYFGEGSWLTVV.

The chain is built from TRBV6-2 or TRBV6-3 and TRBJ1-6; unclear D gene. This CDR3 is built from 14 residues. V lost 2 bases, J lost 13 bases, and 15 bases lay in between. Germline values: CDR1 MNHEY, CDR2 SVGEGT. The CDR3 region has the DNA TGTGCCAGCAGTTACGTCCAGTACTTCGACCCCCTCCACTTT. It translates to CASSYVQYFDPLHF.

This rearrangement joins TRBV7-9 to TRBJ1-5; 7 bases are a match to TRBD1. The CDR3 consists of 16 residues. Trimming at V came to 1 base and at J to 1 base, leaving 4 bases not matched to a gene. Germline-derived CDR1 and CDR2 are SEHNR and FQNEAQ (reference sequence). The CDR3 region has the DNA TGTGCCAGCAGCTTAGAAGGACAGGTGAGCAATCAGCCCCAGCATTTT. It specifies CASSLEGQVSNQPQHF. Variable domain in full (rest from reference TRBV7-9 and TRBJ1-5): DTGVSQNPRHKITKRGQNVTFRCDPISEHNRLYWYRQTLGQGPEFLTYFQNEAQLEKSRLLSDRFSAERPKGSFSTLEIQRTEQGDSAMYLCASSLEGQVSNQPQHFGDGTRLSIL.

The chain recombines TRBV11-2 with TRBJ2-7, with 7 bases matching TRBD1. CDR1 is SGHAT and CDR2 is FQNNGV in the germline V gene. V trimming: 4 bases; J trimming: 2 bases; junction bases outside the gene matches: 8. CDR3 length: 15 residues. The CDR3 loop reads CASSSLRDRTYEQYF. CDR3 sequence (DNA): TGTGCCAGCAGCTCCCTCCGGGACAGAACCTACGAGCAGTACTTC.

The J gene is TRBJ1-4, the V gene TRBV27; D gene uncertain. CDR1 is MNHEY, CDR2 SMNVEV, per germline (reference sequence). Deletions cut 3 bases from V and 5 bases from J, with 10 bases between. The CDR3 runs to 14 residues. CDR3 residues: CASSFGRKNEKLFF. The CDR3 DNA is TGTGCCAGCAGTTTTGGCAGGAAAAATGAAAAACTGTTTTTT.

The chain carries TRBV15 and TRBJ2-1; weak D call: TRBD1 (5 bases). Looked up from germline, CDR1 is LNHNV and CDR2 is YYDKDF (reference sequence). Deletions cut 0 bases from V and 3 bases from J, with 12 bases between. The CDR3 covers 16 residues. The CDR3 nucleotides are TGTGCCACCAGCAGAGATAGAGTCAGGGACTACAATGAGCAGTTCTTC. This codes for CATSRDRVRDYNEQFF.

The rearrangement uses TRBV12-3 or TRBV12-4 and TRBJ1-1; 8 bases map to TRBD1. The CDR3 totals 13 residues. V was pared by 8 bases and J by 0 bases, with 2 bases of the junction left unmatched. CDR3: CASGQGLNTEAFF. In nucleotides, the CDR3 is TGTGCCAGCGGACAGGGTCTGAACACTGAAGCTTTCTTT.

The chain employs TRBV9 and TRBJ1-3, with unresolved D. Trimming cost V 0 bases and J 0 bases, with 7 bases left between them. This CDR3 is 15 amino acids long. Germline lookup yields CDR1 SGDLS and CDR2 YYNGEE. Here the CDR3 DNA reads TGTGCCAGCAGCGTAGGATTCCGCTCTGGAAACACCATATATTTT. Encoded protein: CASSVGFRSGNTIYF.

This clone has just one count. V is TRBV7-2 and J is TRBJ1-1; D ambiguous. This CDR3 region has 16 residues. The germline V gene encodes CDR1 SGHTA and CDR2 FQGNSA. V shed 5 bases and J shed 4 bases, with 20 bases lying between them. CDR3 in DNA: TGTGCCAGCAGCCACCCCGGCTCGGCCCAAGGCACTGAAGCTTTCTTT. Translation: CASSHPGSAQGTEAFF.

This chain uses TRBV5-6 with TRBJ1-5, with D unclear. V lost 1 base and J lost 2, with 4 bases in between. Looked up from germline, CDR1 is SGHDT and CDR2 is YYEEEE. The CDR3 has 13 amino acids. The CDR3 nucleotides read TGTGCCAGCAGCTTGATGGGCAATCAGCCCCAGCATTTT. Translating gives CASSLMGNQPQHF.

The chain is built from TRBV29-1 and TRBJ1-2, with 10 bases that match TRBD1. V lost 4 bases and J lost 8; bases outside the gene matches: 4. Germline loops: CDR1 SQVTM, CDR2 ANQGSEA. The CDR3 totals 12 residues. The CDR3 DNA is TGCAGCGTTGGACAGGGGGCAGGGGGCTACACCTTC. Translation: CSVGQGAGGYTF.

J is TRBJ2-1 and V is TRBV20-1; no definite D call. Trimming cost V 0 bases and J 7 bases, with 4 bases left between them. Per the germline V gene, CDR1 is DFQATT and CDR2 is SNEGSKA (reference sequence). This CDR3 has 11 residues. The CDR3 reads CSAREGNEQFF. CDR3 DNA: TGCAGTGCTAGAGAGGGAAATGAGCAGTTCTTC.

The chain couples TRBV13 to TRBJ1-2; perhaps TRBD1 as D (5 bases). The V end lost 10 bases, the J end lost 5 bases, and 41 bases lay between the germline ends. In germline, CDR1 is PRHDT, CDR2 FYEKMQ (reference sequence). The CDR3 consists of 21 residues. Written as DNA, the CDR3 is TGTGCCACAGCAGGAGGGACCATATGGCCACAACAGCAGGAGGGACCATATGGCTACACCTTC. Translating it yields CATAGGTIWPQQQEGPYGYTF.

This clone was seen a single time. The gene calls are TRBV28 and TRBJ1-1, with 9 bases aligning to TRBD1. This CDR3 contains 16 residues. CDR1 and CDR2 (germline): MDHEN, SYDVKM. V lost 5 bases and J lost 2; bases outside the gene matches: 9. Here the CDR3 DNA reads TGTGCCAGCAGTCCTTTGGGGACAGGGCCCAACACTGAAGCTTTCTTT. Its protein is CASSPLGTGPNTEAFF.

This chain uses TRBV11-3 with TRBJ1-2; maybe TRBD1 (5 bases). This CDR3 is 13 amino acids long. V shed 5 bases and J shed 7 bases, with 14 bases lying between them. Germline CDR1 and CDR2: SGHNT and YENEEA. The CDR3 DNA sequence: TGTGCCAGCAGCCCAAGACAGACCATTGGCTACACCTTC. This translates into CASSPRQTIGYTF.

J is TRBJ2-3 and V is TRBV27, with 8 bases fitting TRBD2. Trimming at V came to 3 bases and at J to 4 bases, leaving 0 bases not matched to a gene. There are 13 residues in the CDR3. Per the germline V gene, CDR1 is MNHEY and CDR2 is SMNVEV (reference sequence). The CDR3 is CASSFGGADTQYF. The CDR3 nucleotides are TGTGCCAGCAGTTTCGGGGGGGCAGATACGCAGTATTTT.

The V call is TRBV19, the J call TRBJ2-5, with TRBD2 identical over 8 bases. In germline, CDR1 is LNHDA, CDR2 SQIVND (reference sequence). V was pared by 5 bases and J by 2 bases, with 7 bases of the junction left unmatched. This CDR3 has 15 amino acids. In DNA form, the CDR3 reads TGTGCCAGTAGTCCCGAGGTAGCGGGGCAAGAGACCCAGTACTTC. It specifies CASSPEVAGQETQYF.

A few counts support this clone. The V and J genes are TRBV6-1 and TRBJ1-2, with 8 bases aligning to TRBD1. This CDR3 comprises 15 residues. V lost 2 bases to trimming and J lost 10 bases; unmatched junction nucleotides: 12. Germline V gene lookup returns CDR1 MNHNS and CDR2 SASEGT. The DNA of the CDR3 is TGTGCCAGCAGTGAAATAAGTGGGACAGGACCTCCCTACACCTTC. This encodes CASSEISGTGPPYTF.

The table lists this clone with a few counts. V usage is TRBV2 and J usage is TRBJ1-5; D may be TRBD1 (5 bases). This CDR3 has 15 residues. The germline V gene has CDR1 SNHLY and CDR2 FYNNEI. The ends were cut back, 5 bases at V and 0 bases at J, with 11 bases in the middle. The CDR3 here is CASSLTGYSNQPQHF. The CDR3 DNA follows: TGTGCCAGCAGTTTAACAGGTTATAGCAATCAGCCCCAGCATTTT.

CDR3 amino acids: CASSQEMGVGYGYTF. For the CDR3, the DNA is TGTGCCAGCAGCCAAGAAATGGGGGTTGGCTATGGCTACACCTTC. The chain couples TRBV4-2 to TRBJ1-2; possible D gene TRBD1, 5 bases. Germline lookup yields CDR1 LGHNA and CDR2 YNFKEQ. V was shortened by 0 bases and J by 4 bases, with 12 bases between the two germline ends. This CDR3 has 15 residues.

The rearrangement links TRBV18 to TRBJ2-1, with 7 bases matching TRBD2. The V and J ends lost 3 bases and 5 bases, in that order; junction bases with no gene match: 7. Per germline, CDR1 KGHSH and CDR2 LQKENI. The CDR3 covers 15 residues. Here the CDR3 reads CASSPSGKHNNEQFF. CDR3 bases: TGTGCCAGCTCACCGAGCGGGAAGCATAACAATGAGCAGTTCTTC.

This chain connects TRBV14 to TRBJ2-1, with TRBD2 identical over 12 bases. J gave up 11 bases and V 6 bases, and 2 bases lay outside the gene matches. The length of the CDR3 is 12 residues. Per the germline V gene, CDR1 is SGHDN and CDR2 is FVKESK. The CDR3 DNA reads as TGTGCCAGCAGACTAGCGGGAGGCAAGCAGTTCTTC. Translated: CASRLAGGKQFF.

The genes are TRBV7-9 and TRBJ2-1; D possibly uses TRBD1 or TRBD2 (5 bases each). CDR1 SEHNR and CDR2 FQNEAQ come from the germline V gene (reference sequence). The CDR3 spans 13 residues. Trimming shortened V by 3 bases and J by 7 bases, and 10 bases separated the two germline ends. CDR3 protein: CASSLGVGNEQFF. Written as DNA, the CDR3 is TGTGCCAGCAGCTTGGGGGTGGGTAATGAGCAGTTCTTC. The variable domain in full, completed from reference TRBV7-9 and TRBJ2-1, reads DTGVSQNPRHKITKRGQNVTFRCDPISEHNRLYWYRQTLGQGPEFLTYFQNEAQLEKSRLLSDRFSAERPKGSFSTLEIQRTEQGDSAMYLCASSLGVGNEQFFGPGTRLTVL.

The chain's CDR3 is CASSQMGSYEQYV. In DNA, the CDR3 is TGTGCCAGTTCCCAAATGGGGTCCTACGAGCAGTACGTC. V usage is TRBV27 and J usage is TRBJ2-7; D gene ambiguous. Germline V gene data show CDR1 as MNHEY and CDR2 as SMNVEV (reference sequence). This CDR3 is 13 amino acids long. The V end lost 9 bases, the J end lost 1 base, and 13 bases lay between the germline ends.

This chain links TRBV19 with TRBJ1-5; D not resolved. CDR3 length: 16 amino acids. Germline V gene lookup returns CDR1 LNHDA and CDR2 SQIVND (reference sequence). The V gene lost 6 bases and the J gene lost 2 bases, with 17 bases spanning the gap. The CDR3 nucleotides are TGTGCCAGTAGCTTCGGCTTTCAGACGGGCAATCAGCCCCAGCATTTT. It specifies CASSFGFQTGNQPQHF. The full variable domain, its missing parts supplied by reference TRBV19 and TRBJ1-5, is DGGITQSPKYLFRKEGQNVTLSCEQNLNHDAMYWYRQDPGQGLRLIYYSQIVNDFQKGDIAEGYSVSREKKESFPLTVTSAQKNPTAFYLCASSFGFQTGNQPQHFGDGTRLSIL.

V gene TRBV19 combines with J gene TRBJ2-7; no definite D call. The CDR3 is 13 amino acids. V was trimmed by 3 bases and J by 4 bases, leaving 10 bases between them. CDR1 LNHDA and CDR2 SQIVND come from the germline V gene (reference sequence). The CDR3 DNA follows: TGTGCCAGTAGTATCTCAAGACAATACGAGCAGTACTTC. It encodes CASSISRQYEQYF.

This chain links TRBV4-3 with TRBJ1-2; 10 bases are a match to TRBD1. The CDR3 is made up of 18 amino acids. Trimming at V came to 3 bases and at J to 8 bases, leaving 18 bases not matched to a gene. The germline gives CDR1 LGHNA, CDR2 YSLEER. CDR3 loop: CASSHTFSGTGVDSGYTF. CDR3 coding DNA: TGCGCCAGCAGCCACACTTTCTCCGGGACAGGGGTCGATTCCGGCTACACCTTC.